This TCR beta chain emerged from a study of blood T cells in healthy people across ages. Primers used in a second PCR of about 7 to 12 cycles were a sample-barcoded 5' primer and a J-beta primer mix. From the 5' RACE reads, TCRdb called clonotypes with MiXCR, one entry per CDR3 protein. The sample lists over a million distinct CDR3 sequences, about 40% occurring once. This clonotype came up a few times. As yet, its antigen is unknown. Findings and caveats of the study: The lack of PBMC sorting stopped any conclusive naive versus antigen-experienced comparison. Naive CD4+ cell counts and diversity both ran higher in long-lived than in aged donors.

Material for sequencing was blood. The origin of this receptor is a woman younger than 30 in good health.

The CDR3 is CSARDHRVSSYEQYF. The CDR3 region has the DNA TGCAGTGCTAGAGATCACAGGGTAAGCTCCTACGAGCAGTACTTC. The genes are TRBV20-1 and TRBJ2-7; maybe TRBD1 (6 bases). This CDR3 contains 15 residues. The germline V gene has CDR1 DFQATT and CDR2 SNEGSKA (reference sequence). Trimming took off 0 bases at V and 0 bases at J, with 12 bases between the two ends.